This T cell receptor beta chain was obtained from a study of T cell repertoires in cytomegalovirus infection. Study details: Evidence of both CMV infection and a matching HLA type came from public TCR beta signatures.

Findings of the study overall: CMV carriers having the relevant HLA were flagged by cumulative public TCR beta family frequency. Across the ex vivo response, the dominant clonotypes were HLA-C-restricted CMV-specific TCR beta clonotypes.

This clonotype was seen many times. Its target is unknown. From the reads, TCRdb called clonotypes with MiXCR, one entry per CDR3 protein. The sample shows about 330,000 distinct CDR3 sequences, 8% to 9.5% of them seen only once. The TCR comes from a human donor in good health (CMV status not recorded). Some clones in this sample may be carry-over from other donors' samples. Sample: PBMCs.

The CDR3 here is CASSPRRQRNEKLFF. For the CDR3, the DNA is TGTGCCAGCTCACCTAGACGCCAACGGAATGAAAAACTGTTTTTT. This chain links TRBV18 with TRBJ1-4; no firm D call. Germline CDR1 and CDR2: KGHSH and LQKENI. V lost 3 bases and J lost 5, with 13 bases in between. This CDR3 has 15 amino acids. Together with reference TRBV18 and TRBJ1-4, the CDR3 gives the full variable domain: NAGVMQNPRHLVRRRGQEARLRCSPMKGHSHVYWYRQLPEEGLKFMVYLQKENIIDESGMPKERFSAEFPKEGPSILRIQQVVRGDSAAYFCASSPRRQRNEKLFFGSGTQLSVL.